The present entry profiles one TCR beta chain with its context. The antigen is unknown. Repertoires were generated with immunoSEQ multiplex PCR, while TCRdb's copy carries only in-frame clones and drops some. The repertoire holds 87,000 or so clones, with about 88% as singletons. This entry belongs to a study of radiation and T cells in renal cell carcinoma. Study results and limitations: Without pretreatment biopsies, baseline tumor clonotype presence was undetermined. In blood, top tumor clones expanded by 2 weeks, shrinking by 4.

Time point given: baseline pretreatment blood. Specified treatment: 15 Gy SBRT to primary tumor, nephrectomy 4 weeks later. Blood was sampled at baseline, 2 weeks and 4 weeks after SBRT. This renal cell carcinoma was of the clear cell type. V shed 2 bases and J 4 bases; nucleotides not matched to a gene: 5. This CDR3 is built from 14 residues. Germline V gives CDR1 MDHEN, CDR2 SYDVKM. The source was blood, collected from a patient whose treatment included radiotherapy and nephrectomy. The source of this sequence is a man aged 50-60 years with renal cell carcinoma. This chain links TRBV28 with TRBJ2-7; 7 bases align to TRBD2. The DNA of the CDR3 is TGTGCCAGCAGTTTACCTAGCGGACCGTACGAGCAGTACTTC. Encoded protein: CASSLPSGPYEQYF.